This T cell receptor beta chain originates from a study of radiotherapy plus CTLA-4 blockade in lung cancer. Study summary: Patients showed objective responses in 15% to 20% of cases, and disease control was achieved by under 40%. Whole-study findings and limits: In blood, early T cell clone dynamics reportedly predicted response best, together with interferon-beta. Among blood TCR repertoires after radiotherapy plus ipilimumab, tumor-derived clones expanded.

Ipilimumab CTLA-4 blockade and focal radiation were given to patients with chemo-refractory metastatic non-small-cell lung cancer. This clone was observed once. Its specificity is unknown. The germline V gene has CDR1 SGHRS and CDR2 YFSETQ. V lost 4 bases to trimming and J lost 8 bases; unmatched junction nucleotides: 8. This CDR3 has 13 residues. Assay: immunoSEQ multiplex PCR; the TCRdb copy retains only in-frame clones and omits some. The sample lists 40,000 to 50,000 clones, 82% occurring once. This chain joins TRBV5-1 and TRBJ1-2; 7 positions match TRBD1. This TCR was recovered from a human donor with non-small cell lung cancer who had stable disease on radiotherapy plus ipilimumab. Sample: peripheral blood, taken from a patient treated with radiotherapy plus ipilimumab. The CDR3: CASSAQDRRGYTF. The CDR3 DNA follows: TGCGCCAGCAGCGCCCAGGACAGGCGGGGCTACACCTTC. Full variable domain (outside the CDR3, taken from reference TRBV5-1 and TRBJ1-2): KAGVTQTPRYLIKTRGQQVTLSCSPISGHRSVSWYQQTPGQGLQFLFEYFSETQRNKGNFPGRFSGRQFSNSRSEMNVSTLELGDSALYLCASSAQDRRGYTFGSGTRLTVV.